This T cell receptor (beta chain) was identified in a study of blood T cell repertoires in COVID-19. With 1 base removed from V and 5 bases from J, the gap between germline ends came to 17 bases. From germline, CDR1 is SNHLY and CDR2 FYNNEI. This CDR3 region has 16 residues. Sequencing was performed with immunoSEQ multiplex PCR; in TCRdb, only in-frame clones are kept and a portion is missing. The top ten clones hold roughly 4.8% of a sample with about 160,000 clones, roughly 91% of them seen once. Specimen: peripheral blood. The chain combines TRBV2 with TRBJ1-2; D gene ambiguous. This receptor was obtained from a woman aged 45-59 years with acute or convalescent COVID-19. The DNA for the CDR3 is TGTGCCAGCAGTGAAGGAGGGCAGGTAGTCCTATATGGCTACACCTTC. It is translated as CASSEGGQVVLYGYTF.